This record concerns one TCR beta chain sequence. Its specificity is unknown. The record originates from a study of T cell repertoires in cytomegalovirus infection. Study-wide background: Both CMV infection and a matching HLA type were indicated by public TCR beta signatures.

Germline CDR1 reads SEHNR; CDR2 reads FQNEAQ (reference sequence). The CDR3 extends over 16 amino acids. V lost 2 bases to trimming and J lost 2 bases; unmatched junction nucleotides: 6. Each CDR3 protein is one row after TCRdb ran MiXCR on the reads. The repertoire includes about 770,000 distinct CDR3 sequences, 25% to 30% of them detected once, and 13% sits in the top ten. General observations from the study: Cumulative frequency of public TCR beta families picked out carriers of CMV plus the relevant HLA. It was HLA-C-restricted CMV-specific TCR beta clonotypes that dominated the response ex vivo.

The sample was cultured CD8+ T cells from PBMCs, taken from culture after CMV antigen stimulation. V gene TRBV7-9 combines with J gene TRBJ2-5, with 9 bases matching TRBD2. This clonotype originated in a human donor in good health (CMV status not recorded). Some clones in this sample may be carry-over from other donors' samples. The CDR3 coding sequence is TGTGCCAGCAGCTTAAATAGCGGGGGTCTACAAGAGACCCAGTACTTC. The encoded protein is CASSLNSGGLQETQYF.